One sample yielded the 10 T cell receptor beta chains listed below, sequenced in a study of blood T cell repertoires in COVID-19. Produced via immunoSEQ multiplex PCR; TCRdb's table is partial and in-frame only. Here the sample spans 240,000 or so clones, more than 85% being singletons. The sequenced sample consisted of PBMCs or T cells enriched from blood (not recorded which). These receptors were collected from a man in his forties who had recovered from COVID-19.

The V gene is TRBV7-3, the J gene TRBJ2-5; D perhaps matches TRBD2 (5 bases). V gave up 3 bases and J gave up 3 bases, with 14 bases separating them. The CDR3 loop spans 15 amino acids. CDR1 and CDR2 from the germline V gene are SGHTA and FQGTGA. The CDR3 sequence: CASSFKGVGKETQYF. CDR3 coding DNA: TGTGCCAGCAGCTTTAAGGGAGTAGGGAAAGAGACCCAGTACTTC.

This clone has a single count. This chain joins TRBV5-1 and TRBJ1-6; 10 bases are shared with TRBD1. The trim removed 3 bases at V and 5 bases at J, leaving 5 bases unmatched. The CDR3 length is 16 residues. The germline V gene encodes CDR1 SGHRS and CDR2 YFSETQ. CDR3 region: CASSSRQGANNSPLHF. CDR3 DNA: TGCGCCAGCAGCTCTCGACAGGGGGCTAATAATTCACCCCTCCACTTT.

The chain employs TRBV7-3 and TRBJ2-1, with 14 bases aligning to TRBD2. Germline loops: CDR1 SGHTA, CDR2 FQGTGA. The CDR3 sequence is 20 residues long. The junction had 12 bases not matched to a gene; V was cut back by 1 base and J by 4 bases. The CDR3 sequence is CASSLRGGLAGEWRYNEQFF. The CDR3 DNA is TGTGCCAGCAGCTTAAGGGGGGGACTAGCGGGAGAATGGCGTTACAATGAGCAGTTCTTC.

The CDR3 here is CAWRDRDNQPQHF. The DNA of the CDR3 is TGTGCCTGGAGGGACCGGGACAATCAGCCCCAGCATTTT. The gene calls are TRBV30 and TRBJ1-5; no clear D gene. With 3 bases removed from V and 3 bases from J, the gap between germline ends came to 9 bases. The CDR3 extends over 13 amino acids. Germline CDR1 is GTSNPN and CDR2 is SVGIG (reference sequence).

This clone came up once. The CDR3 region has the DNA TGTGCCAGCAGCCGTTCCAGGGACTCTGGAAACACCATATATTTT. As protein: CASSRSRDSGNTIYF. The V call is TRBV9, the J call TRBJ1-3; D might be TRBD1 (5 bases). The germline V and J ends were trimmed by 4 bases and 0 bases, with 11 bases remaining between them. Germline CDR1 reads SGDLS; CDR2 reads YYNGEE. The CDR3 has 15 residues.

The V call is TRBV29-1, the J call TRBJ1-2; the match to TRBD1 covers 7 bases. The V segment lost 7 bases and the J segment 5 bases; nucleotides outside the gene matches: 10. The CDR3 has 13 amino acids. Germline values: CDR1 SQVTM, CDR2 ANQGSEA. The DNA for the CDR3 is TGCAGCGGACAGGGACAGACGGGGTATGGCTACACCTTC. Translation: CSGQGQTGYGYTF.

The chain recombines TRBV10-2 with TRBJ2-3; D remains ambiguous. The V gene's germline CDR1 is WSHSY and CDR2 SAAADI. This CDR3 is built from 14 residues. The ends were cut back, 0 bases at V and 6 bases at J, with 10 bases in the middle. CDR3 sequence reads: CASSESRLVDTQYF. For the CDR3, the DNA is TGCGCCAGCAGTGAGTCGAGGTTGGTGGATACGCAGTATTTT.

V usage is TRBV28 and J usage is TRBJ1-1; TRBD1 agrees at 11 bases. The CDR3 has 18 amino acids. Germline V gives CDR1 MDHEN, CDR2 SYDVKM. With 1 base clipped from V and 4 bases from J, the junction kept 11 bases outside the gene matches. The CDR3 region has the DNA TGTGCCAGCAGTTTATCGCCCGGACAGGGGGCAAGGGTCACTGAAGCTTTCTTT. Its translation: CASSLSPGQGARVTEAFF.

The chain couples TRBV3-1 (or the pseudogene TRBV3-2) to TRBJ2-1, with unresolved D. V was cut by 2 bases and J by 6 bases, with 11 bases left in between. Germline V gene lookup returns CDR1 LGHDT and CDR2 YNNKEL (reference sequence). This CDR3 comprises 14 residues. The CDR3 DNA sequence: TGTGCCAGCAGCCAAAATCCGACGGGCAATGAGCAGTTCTTC. Its protein is CASSQNPTGNEQFF.

The V gene is TRBV5-6, the J gene TRBJ2-7; 10 bases are a match to TRBD1. The CDR3 extends over 15 amino acids. V shed 4 bases, J shed 5 bases, and the junction held 9 bases outside the gene matches. Germline V lookup: CDR1 SGHDT, CDR2 YYEEEE. Written as DNA, the CDR3 is TGTGCCAGCAGCGAGACAGGGGGCTTCATGAACGAGCAGTACTTC. Translated: CASSETGGFMNEQYF.